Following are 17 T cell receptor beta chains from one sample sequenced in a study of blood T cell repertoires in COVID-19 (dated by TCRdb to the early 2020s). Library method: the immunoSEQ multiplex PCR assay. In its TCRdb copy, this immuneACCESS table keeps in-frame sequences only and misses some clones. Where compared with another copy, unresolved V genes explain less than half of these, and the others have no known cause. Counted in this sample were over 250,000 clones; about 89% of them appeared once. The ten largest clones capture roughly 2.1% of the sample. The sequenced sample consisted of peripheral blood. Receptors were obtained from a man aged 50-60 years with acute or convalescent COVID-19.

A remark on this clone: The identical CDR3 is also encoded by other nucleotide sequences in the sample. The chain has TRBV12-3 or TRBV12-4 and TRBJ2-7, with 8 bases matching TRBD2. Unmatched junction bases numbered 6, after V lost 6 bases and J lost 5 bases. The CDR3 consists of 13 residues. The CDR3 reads CASSPGGGHEQYF. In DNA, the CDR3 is TGTGCCAGCAGCCCGGGGGGGGGTCACGAGCAGTACTTC.

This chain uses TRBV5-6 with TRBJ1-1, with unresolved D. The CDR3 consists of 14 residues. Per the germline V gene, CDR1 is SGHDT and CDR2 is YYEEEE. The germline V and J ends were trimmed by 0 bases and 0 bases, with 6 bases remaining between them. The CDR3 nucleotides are TGTGCCAGCAGCTTGGACAGACTGAACACTGAAGCTTTCTTT. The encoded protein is CASSLDRLNTEAFF.

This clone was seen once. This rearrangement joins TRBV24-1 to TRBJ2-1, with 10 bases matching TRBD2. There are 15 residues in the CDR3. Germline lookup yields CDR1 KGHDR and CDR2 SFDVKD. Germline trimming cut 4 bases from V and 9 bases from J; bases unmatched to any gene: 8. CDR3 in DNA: TGTGCCACCAGTGACGAGCGGGGGGGCCTGAGTGAGCAGTTCTTC. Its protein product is CATSDERGGLSEQFF.

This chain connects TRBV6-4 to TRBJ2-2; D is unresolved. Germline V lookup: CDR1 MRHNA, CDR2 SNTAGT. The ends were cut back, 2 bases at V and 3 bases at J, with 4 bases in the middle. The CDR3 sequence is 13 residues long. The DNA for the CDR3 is TGTGCCAGCAGTGACAGCTACACCGGGGAGCTGTTTTTT. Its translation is CASSDSYTGELFF.

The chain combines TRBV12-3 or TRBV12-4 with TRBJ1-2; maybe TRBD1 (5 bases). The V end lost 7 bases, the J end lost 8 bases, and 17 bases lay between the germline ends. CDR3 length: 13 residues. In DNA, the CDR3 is TGTGCCAGCACCACACGGCTCGGGGGGGGCTACACCTTC. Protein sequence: CASTTRLGGGYTF.

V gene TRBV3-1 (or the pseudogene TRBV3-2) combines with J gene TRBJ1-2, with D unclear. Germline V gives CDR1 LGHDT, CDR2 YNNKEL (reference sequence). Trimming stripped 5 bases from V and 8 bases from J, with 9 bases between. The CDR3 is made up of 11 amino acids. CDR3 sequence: CASSESGGYTF. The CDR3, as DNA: TGTGCCAGCAGCGAGTCGGGGGGCTACACCTTC.

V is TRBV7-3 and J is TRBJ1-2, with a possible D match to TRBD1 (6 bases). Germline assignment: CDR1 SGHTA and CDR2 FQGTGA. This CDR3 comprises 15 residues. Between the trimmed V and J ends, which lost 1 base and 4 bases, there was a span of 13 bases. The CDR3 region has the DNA TGTGCCAGCAGCTTAAGTGGTGGCAGGGGCTATGGCTACACCTTC. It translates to CASSLSGGRGYGYTF.

CDR3 loop: CAAEGFSRGYTF. As DNA, the CDR3 is TGTGCCGCAGAGGGTTTCTCACGGGGCTACACCTTC. This rearrangement joins TRBV19 to TRBJ1-2; D ambiguous. The CDR3 loop spans 12 amino acids. The V and J ends lost 11 bases and 8 bases respectively, with 18 bases between them. The germline gives CDR1 LNHDA, CDR2 SQIVND (reference sequence).

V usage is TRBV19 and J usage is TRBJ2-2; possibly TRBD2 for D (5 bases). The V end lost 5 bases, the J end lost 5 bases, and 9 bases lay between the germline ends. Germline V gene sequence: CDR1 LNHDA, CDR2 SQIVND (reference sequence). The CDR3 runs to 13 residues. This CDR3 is CASSSGGTGELFF. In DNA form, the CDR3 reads TGTGCCAGTAGTTCCGGCGGGACCGGGGAGCTGTTTTTT.

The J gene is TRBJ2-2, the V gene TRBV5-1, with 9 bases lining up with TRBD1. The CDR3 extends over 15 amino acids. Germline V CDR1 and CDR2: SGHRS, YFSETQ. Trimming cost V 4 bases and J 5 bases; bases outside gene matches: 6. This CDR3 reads CASSVGTGYTGELFF. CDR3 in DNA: TGCGCCAGCAGCGTCGGGACAGGGTATACCGGGGAGCTGTTTTTT.

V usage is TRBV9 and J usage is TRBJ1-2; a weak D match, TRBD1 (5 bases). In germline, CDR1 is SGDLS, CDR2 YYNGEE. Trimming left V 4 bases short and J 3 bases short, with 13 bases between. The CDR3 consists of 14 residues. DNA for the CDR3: TGTGCCAGCAGCATTGAAGGGGTCGACTATGGCTACACCTTC. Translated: CASSIEGVDYGYTF.

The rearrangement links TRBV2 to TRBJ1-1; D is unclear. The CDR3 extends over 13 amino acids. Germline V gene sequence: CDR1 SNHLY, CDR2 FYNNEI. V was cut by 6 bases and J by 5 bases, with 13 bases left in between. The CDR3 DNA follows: TGTGCCAGCAGGTTCGGGGTTGGAACTGAAGCTTTCTTT. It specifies CASRFGVGTEAFF.

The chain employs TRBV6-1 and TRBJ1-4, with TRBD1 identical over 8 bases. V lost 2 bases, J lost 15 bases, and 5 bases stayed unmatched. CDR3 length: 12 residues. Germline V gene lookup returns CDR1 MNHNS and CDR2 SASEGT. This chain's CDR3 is CASSEPWTGMFF. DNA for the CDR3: TGTGCCAGCAGTGAACCCTGGACAGGGATGTTTTTT.

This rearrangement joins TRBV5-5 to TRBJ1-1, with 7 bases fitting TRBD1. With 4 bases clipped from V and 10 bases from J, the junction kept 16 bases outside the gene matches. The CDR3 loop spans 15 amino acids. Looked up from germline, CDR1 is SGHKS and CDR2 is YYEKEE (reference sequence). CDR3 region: CASSDRQGLGVLAFF. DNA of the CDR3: TGTGCCAGCAGCGACAGACAGGGTCTAGGGGTATTAGCTTTCTTT.

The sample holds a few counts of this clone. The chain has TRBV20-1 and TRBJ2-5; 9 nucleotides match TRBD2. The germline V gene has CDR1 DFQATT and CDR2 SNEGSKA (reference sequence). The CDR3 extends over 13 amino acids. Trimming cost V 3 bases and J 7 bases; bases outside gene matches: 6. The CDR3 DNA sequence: TGCAGTGCTAGTAGCGGGGGCCCAGGGACCCAGTACTTC. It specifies CSASSGGPGTQYF.

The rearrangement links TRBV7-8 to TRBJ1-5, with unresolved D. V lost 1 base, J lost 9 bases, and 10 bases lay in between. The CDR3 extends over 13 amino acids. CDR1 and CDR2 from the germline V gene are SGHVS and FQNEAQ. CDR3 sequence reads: CASSLGGAGPQHF. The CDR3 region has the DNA TGTGCCAGCAGCTTAGGGGGTGCGGGGCCCCAGCATTTT.

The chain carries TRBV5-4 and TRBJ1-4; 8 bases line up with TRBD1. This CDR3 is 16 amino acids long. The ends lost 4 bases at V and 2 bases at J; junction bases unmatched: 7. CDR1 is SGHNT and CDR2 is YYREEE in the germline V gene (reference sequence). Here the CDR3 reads CASSPGGWGTNEKLFF. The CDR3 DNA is TGTGCCAGCAGCCCAGGGGGCTGGGGGACTAATGAAAAACTGTTTTTT. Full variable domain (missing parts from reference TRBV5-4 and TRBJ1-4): ETGVTQSPTHLIKTRGQQVTLRCSSQSGHNTVSWYQQALGQGPQFIFQYYREEENGRGNFPPRFSGLQFPNYSSELNVNALELDDSALYLCASSPGGWGTNEKLFFGSGTQLSVL.